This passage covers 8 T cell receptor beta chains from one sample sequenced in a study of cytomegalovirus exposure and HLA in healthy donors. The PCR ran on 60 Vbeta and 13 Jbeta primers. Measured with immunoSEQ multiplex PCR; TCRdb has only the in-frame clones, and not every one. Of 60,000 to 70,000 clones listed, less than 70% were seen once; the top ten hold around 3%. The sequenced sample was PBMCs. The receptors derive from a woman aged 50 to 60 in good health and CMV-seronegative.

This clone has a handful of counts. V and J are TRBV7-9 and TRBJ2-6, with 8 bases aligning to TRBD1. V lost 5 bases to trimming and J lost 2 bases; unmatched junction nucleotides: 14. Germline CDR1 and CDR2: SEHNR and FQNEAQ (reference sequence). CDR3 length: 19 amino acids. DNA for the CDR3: TGTGCCAGCAGCCCATGGATAGGGCAGGGGGCGCCTGGGGCCAACGTCCTGACTTTC. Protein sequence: CASSPWIGQGAPGANVLTF.

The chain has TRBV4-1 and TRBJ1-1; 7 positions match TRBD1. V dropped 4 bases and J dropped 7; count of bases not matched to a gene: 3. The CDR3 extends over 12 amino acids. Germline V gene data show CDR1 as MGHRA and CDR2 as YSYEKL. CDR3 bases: TGCGCCAGCAGCCTCGGGACAGATGAAGCTTTCTTT. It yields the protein CASSLGTDEAFF.

The CDR3 region has the DNA TGTGCCAGCCGGCAGGGGGCCGCTGGAAACACCATATATTTT. This encodes CASRQGAAGNTIYF. The chain is built from TRBV27 and TRBJ1-3, with 8 bases that match TRBD1. With 8 bases clipped from V and 2 bases from J, the junction kept 5 bases outside the gene matches. The CDR3 length is 14 residues. Germline loops: CDR1 MNHEY, CDR2 SMNVEV (reference sequence).

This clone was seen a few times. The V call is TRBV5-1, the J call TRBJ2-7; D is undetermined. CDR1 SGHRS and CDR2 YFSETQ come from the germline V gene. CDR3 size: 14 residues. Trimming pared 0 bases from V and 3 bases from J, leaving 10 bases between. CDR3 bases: TGCGCCAGCAGCTTGGGCAGGTCCTACTACGAGCAGTACTTC. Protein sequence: CASSLGRSYYEQYF.

The CDR3 coding sequence is TGTGCCAGCAACCAGGGACAGCCTGGAGGCAATCAGCCCCAGCATTTT. This gives the protein CASNQGQPGGNQPQHF. The chain is built from TRBV5-5 and TRBJ1-5; 7 bases agree with TRBD1. This CDR3 comprises 16 residues. In germline, CDR1 is SGHKS, CDR2 YYEKEE (reference sequence). The V and J ends lost 6 bases and 2 bases, in that order; junction bases with no gene match: 11.

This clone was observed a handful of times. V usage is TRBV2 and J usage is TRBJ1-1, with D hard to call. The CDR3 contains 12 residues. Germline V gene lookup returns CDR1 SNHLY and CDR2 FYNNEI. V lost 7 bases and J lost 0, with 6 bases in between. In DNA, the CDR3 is TGTGCCAGCAACAGCATGAACACTGAAGCTTTCTTT. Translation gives CASNSMNTEAFF.

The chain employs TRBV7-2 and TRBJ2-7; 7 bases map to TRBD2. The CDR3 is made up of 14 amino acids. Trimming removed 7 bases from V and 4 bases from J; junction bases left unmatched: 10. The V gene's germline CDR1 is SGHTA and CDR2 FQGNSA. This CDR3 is CASTPGGILYEQYF. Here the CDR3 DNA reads TGTGCCAGCACCCCGGGGGGTATACTTTACGAGCAGTACTTC. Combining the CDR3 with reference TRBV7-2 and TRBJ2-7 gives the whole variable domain GAGVSQSPSNKVTEKGKDVELRCDPISGHTALYWYRQSLGQGLEFLIYFQGNSAPDKSGLPSDRFSAERTGGSVSTLTIQRTQQEDSAVYLCASTPGGILYEQYFGPGTRLTVT.

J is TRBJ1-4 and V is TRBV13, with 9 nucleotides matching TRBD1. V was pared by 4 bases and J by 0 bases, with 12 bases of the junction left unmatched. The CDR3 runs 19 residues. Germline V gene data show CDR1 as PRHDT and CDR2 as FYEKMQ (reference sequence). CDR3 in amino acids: CASSSTRGQGVATNEKLFF. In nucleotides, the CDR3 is TGTGCCAGCAGCTCCACCCGGGGACAGGGCGTTGCAACTAATGAAAAACTGTTTTTT.